The 30 T cell receptor beta chains below come from one sample, sequenced in a study of T cell responses to AZD1222 COVID-19 vaccine. TCRdb's table, derived via immunoSEQ multiplex PCR, lists solely in-frame clones and lacks some. The sample has more than 140,000 clones; around 89% are singletons. Sequenced here: peripheral blood, sampled on day 0 of MenACWY control vaccination. Source of these receptors: an adult in good health.

This rearrangement joins TRBV28 to TRBJ1-1, with unresolved D. The germline V and J ends were trimmed by 3 bases and 3 bases, with 8 bases remaining between them. The CDR3 loop spans 13 amino acids. Germline assignment: CDR1 MDHEN and CDR2 SYDVKM. The DNA for the CDR3 is TGTGCCAGCAGTTTTGGAGATCACACTGAAGCTTTCTTT. As protein: CASSFGDHTEAFF.

The chain couples TRBV18 to TRBJ1-1; D is undetermined. The CDR3 loop spans 13 amino acids. V was cut by 5 bases and J by 5 bases, with 12 bases left in between. Germline loops: CDR1 KGHSH, CDR2 LQKENI. The CDR3: CASSSGTGTEAFF. The CDR3 coding sequence is TGTGCCAGCTCATCAGGTACGGGGACTGAAGCTTTCTTT.

The chain employs TRBV24-1 and TRBJ2-2; 8 bases fit TRBD1. In germline, CDR1 is KGHDR, CDR2 SFDVKD. Trimming cost V 5 bases and J 2 bases; bases outside gene matches: 6. The CDR3 runs 16 residues. CDR3 sequence: CATSVDRGRNTGELFF. CDR3 DNA sequence: TGTGCCACCAGTGTCGACAGGGGCCGAAACACCGGGGAGCTGTTTTTT.

The chain carries TRBV5-1 and TRBJ2-5; unclear D gene. The V end was cut by 2 bases, the J end by 2 bases, with 16 bases between. Germline values: CDR1 SGHRS, CDR2 YFSETQ. This CDR3 comprises 16 residues. CDR3 sequence: CASSFGWAAAQETQYF. CDR3 DNA: TGCGCCAGCAGCTTTGGTTGGGCGGCAGCTCAAGAGACCCAGTACTTC.

The chain links TRBV19 to TRBJ2-7; 7 nucleotides match TRBD1. The V gene end was trimmed by 4 bases and the J gene end by 3 bases; junction bases not matched to a gene: 6. This CDR3 is built from 14 residues. Per germline, CDR1 LNHDA and CDR2 SQIVND (reference sequence). The CDR3 reads CASSRQGRGYEQYF. The DNA for the CDR3 is TGTGCCAGTAGTAGACAGGGCCGTGGCTACGAGCAGTACTTC.

The chain has TRBV5-1 and TRBJ2-3, with 12 bases fitting TRBD2. The CDR3 length is 16 residues. Unmatched junction bases numbered 5, after V lost 1 base and J lost 5 bases. Germline V gives CDR1 SGHRS, CDR2 YFSETQ. The CDR3: CASSLPSGGAGDTQYF. As DNA, the CDR3 is TGCGCCAGCAGCTTGCCTAGCGGGGGGGCTGGAGATACGCAGTATTTT. Based on the CDR3 plus reference TRBV5-1 and TRBJ2-3, the full variable domain is KAGVTQTPRYLIKTRGQQVTLSCSPISGHRSVSWYQQTPGQGLQFLFEYFSETQRNKGNFPGRFSGRQFSNSRSEMNVSTLELGDSALYLCASSLPSGGAGDTQYFGPGTRLTVL.

The chain is built from TRBV6-5 and TRBJ1-2, with 10 bases matching TRBD1. V shed 6 bases, J shed 6 bases, and the junction held 10 bases outside the gene matches. There are 15 residues in the CDR3. The germline V gene encodes CDR1 MNHEY and CDR2 SVGAGI. CDR3 bases: TGTGCCAGCAGGGAGACCGGGACAGGGGAAGATGGCTACACCTTC. This translates into CASRETGTGEDGYTF.

This rearrangement joins TRBV27 to TRBJ1-6, with no clear D. The V end lost 2 bases, the J end lost 7 bases, and 9 bases lay between the germline ends. This CDR3 contains 14 residues. Germline assignment: CDR1 MNHEY and CDR2 SMNVEV (reference sequence). Here the CDR3 reads CASSLGRSNSPLHF. CDR3 DNA: TGTGCCAGCAGTTTAGGCAGGTCCAATTCACCCCTCCACTTT.

The V gene is TRBV2, the J gene TRBJ2-2; TRBD2 might be the D (5 bases). The germline gives CDR1 SNHLY, CDR2 FYNNEI. CDR3 length: 12 residues. Deletions cut 4 bases from V and 7 bases from J, with 7 bases between. CDR3 protein: CASSVRGGELFF. The DNA of the CDR3 is TGTGCCAGCAGTGTACGGGGCGGGGAGCTGTTTTTT.

The chain couples TRBV24-1 to TRBJ2-1, with a possible D match to TRBD1 (5 bases). CDR3 length: 12 residues. V gave up 5 bases and J gave up 10 bases, with 11 bases separating them. The germline CDR1 and CDR2 sequences are KGHDR and SFDVKD. This CDR3 is CATSAGQGEQFF. The CDR3 DNA sequence: TGTGCCACCAGTGCCGGGCAGGGAGAGCAGTTCTTC.

The chain carries TRBV19 and TRBJ1-1, with 7 bases matching TRBD1. The V segment lost 4 bases and the J segment 8 bases; nucleotides outside the gene matches: 4. Germline values: CDR1 LNHDA, CDR2 SQIVND (reference sequence). The CDR3 loop spans 12 amino acids. CDR3 coding DNA: TGTGCCAGTAGTACGTCAGGGGGAGAAGCTTTCTTT. It translates to CASSTSGGEAFF.

V is TRBV6-5 and J is TRBJ1-3, with unresolved D. The CDR3 runs to 14 residues. Per germline, CDR1 MNHEY and CDR2 SVGAGI. Trimming stripped 7 bases from V and 8 bases from J, with 18 bases between. CDR3: CASIPSFPADTIYF. For the CDR3, the DNA is TGTGCCAGCATCCCCTCATTCCCAGCGGACACCATATATTTT.

The rearrangement joins TRBV7-2 to TRBJ2-1, with D tentatively TRBD1 (5 bases). CDR1 and CDR2 (germline): SGHTA, FQGNSA. V gave up 5 bases and J gave up 8 bases, with 13 bases separating them. The CDR3 consists of 13 residues. The CDR3: CASSGLGADEQFF. As DNA, the CDR3 is TGTGCCAGCAGCGGCCTAGGGGCCGATGAGCAGTTCTTC. Full variable domain (outside the CDR3, taken from reference TRBV7-2 and TRBJ2-1): GAGVSQSPSNKVTEKGKDVELRCDPISGHTALYWYRQSLGQGLEFLIYFQGNSAPDKSGLPSDRFSAERTGGSVSTLTIQRTQQEDSAVYLCASSGLGADEQFFGPGTRLTVL.

CDR3 in DNA: TGTGCCAGCAGTCCTTTGACCTACGAGCAGTACTTC. Residues: CASSPLTYEQYF. The genes are TRBV2 and TRBJ2-7; D unclear. This CDR3 region has 12 residues. Trimming cost V 5 bases and J 2 bases, with 7 bases left between them. Germline CDR1 reads SNHLY; CDR2 reads FYNNEI.

V gene TRBV4-2 combines with J gene TRBJ1-1; D is possibly TRBD1 (5 bases). Germline values: CDR1 LGHNA, CDR2 YNFKEQ. Trimming left V 4 bases short and J 5 bases short, with 14 bases between. CDR3 length: 14 amino acids. In DNA, the CDR3 is TGTGCCAGCAGCCCTAAGGGGCTGGGGACTGAAGCTTTCTTT. Amino acids: CASSPKGLGTEAFF.

The chain carries TRBV7-6 and TRBJ1-1; TRBD1 is a possible D gene (6 bases). This CDR3 contains 15 residues. Per germline, CDR1 SGHVS and CDR2 FNYEAQ. The V end was cut by 3 bases, the J end by 0 bases, with 11 bases between. CDR3 protein: CASSLHRAMNTEAFF. DNA for the CDR3: TGTGCCAGCAGCTTGCACAGGGCTATGAACACTGAAGCTTTCTTT.

The chain has TRBV14 and TRBJ2-1; 10 positions agree with TRBD1. CDR1 and CDR2 from the germline V gene are SGHDN and FVKESK. J lost 6 bases, V lost 3 bases, and 2 bases had no gene match. The CDR3 has 14 amino acids. CDR3 DNA sequence: TGTGCCAGCAGCCATAGGACAGGGGGCAATGAGCAGTTCTTC. This codes for CASSHRTGGNEQFF.

This sequence joins TRBV7-2 and TRBJ2-7; 8 bases are a match to TRBD1. The V segment lost 5 bases and the J segment 4 bases; nucleotides outside the gene matches: 19. Germline V gene lookup returns CDR1 SGHTA and CDR2 FQGNSA. The CDR3 length is 18 residues. The CDR3 region has the DNA TGTGCCAGCAGCCAAGGATACCCGCCAGGACAGGGAAAATACGAGCAGTACTTC. Encoded protein: CASSQGYPPGQGKYEQYF.

The CDR3, as DNA: TGTGCCAGCAGCCAAGACGGGAACACTGAAGCTTTCTTT. As protein: CASSQDGNTEAFF. The chain links TRBV14 to TRBJ1-1; no clear D gene. The V gene's germline CDR1 is SGHDN and CDR2 FVKESK. V gave up 0 bases and J gave up 1 base, with 3 bases separating them. This CDR3 has 13 residues.

The chain links TRBV2 to TRBJ2-7, with 13 bases identical to TRBD2. The junction had 4 bases not matched to a gene; V was cut back by 2 bases and J by 6 bases. Germline V gene lookup returns CDR1 SNHLY and CDR2 FYNNEI. This CDR3 is 15 amino acids long. The CDR3: CASSEWGLAGSEQYF. The CDR3 DNA follows: TGTGCCAGCAGTGAATGGGGACTAGCGGGAAGCGAGCAGTACTTC.

The chain couples TRBV25-1 to TRBJ2-1; TRBD2 matches 9 bases. V trimming: 1 base; J trimming: 4 bases; junction bases outside the gene matches: 2. This CDR3 has 15 amino acids. Germline assignment: CDR1 MGHDK and CDR2 SYGVNS. CDR3 in DNA: TGTGCCAGCAGTGAATTTGCGGGAGGGTACAATGAGCAGTTCTTC. Translation: CASSEFAGGYNEQFF. The full variable domain, completed using reference TRBV25-1 and TRBJ2-1, is EADIYQTPRYLVIGTGKKITLECSQTMGHDKMYWYQQDPGMELHLIHYSYGVNSTEKGDLSSESTVSRIRTEHFPLTLESARPSHTSQYLCASSEFAGGYNEQFFGPGTRLTVL.

The chain recombines TRBV5-1 with TRBJ1-3, with a weak D call TRBD1 (6 bases). CDR1 and CDR2 (germline): SGHRS, YFSETQ. There are 14 residues in the CDR3. The V gene lost 3 bases and the J gene lost 4 bases, with 11 bases spanning the gap. The CDR3 sequence is CASSSSDRGNTIYF. CDR3 in DNA: TGCGCCAGCAGCTCTTCGGACAGAGGAAACACCATATATTTT. The whole variable domain, filled in from reference TRBV5-1 and TRBJ1-3, reads KAGVTQTPRYLIKTRGQQVTLSCSPISGHRSVSWYQQTPGQGLQFLFEYFSETQRNKGNFPGRFSGRQFSNSRSEMNVSTLELGDSALYLCASSSSDRGNTIYFGEGSWLTVV.

The gene calls are TRBV27 and TRBJ1-2; D is unclear. Germline CDR1 reads MNHEY; CDR2 reads SMNVEV (reference sequence). The V end lost 6 bases, the J end lost 8 bases, and 16 bases lay between the germline ends. The CDR3 has 13 residues. The CDR3, as DNA: TGTGCCAGCAGCCCCGACCGGTCGGCAGGCTACACCTTC. Translating it yields CASSPDRSAGYTF.

The V and J genes are TRBV7-3 and TRBJ2-3, with D tentatively TRBD2 (5 bases). Germline loops: CDR1 SGHTA, CDR2 FQGTGA. This CDR3 region has 15 residues. V was cut by 0 bases and J by 5 bases, with 12 bases left in between. CDR3 residues: CASSLTGVRGDTQYF. CDR3 DNA: TGTGCCAGCAGCTTAACCGGGGTCCGGGGAGATACGCAGTATTTT.

This chain uses TRBV9 with TRBJ1-2; D possibly corresponds to TRBD1 (5 bases). Germline assignment: CDR1 SGDLS and CDR2 YYNGEE. The length of the CDR3 is 13 residues. Trimming took off 4 bases at V and 9 bases at J, with 16 bases between the two ends. CDR3 sequence reads: CASSRGDEGSYTF. The CDR3 region has the DNA TGTGCCAGCAGCCGCGGGGATGAGGGGAGCTACACCTTC.

The sample holds one count of this clone. The chain joins TRBV27 to TRBJ2-1; D is possibly TRBD2 (7 bases). The length of the CDR3 is 15 residues. CDR1 and CDR2 from the germline V gene are MNHEY and SMNVEV (reference sequence). The V and J ends lost 2 bases and 8 bases respectively, with 16 bases between them. Here the CDR3 DNA reads TGTGCCAGCAGTTTAAGGGGGGGGGAATCCCATGAGCAGTTCTTC. Amino acids: CASSLRGGESHEQFF.

The chain employs TRBV11-3 and TRBJ2-3; no clear D. V lost 5 bases and J 2 bases, leaving 11 bases between the germline ends. Germline V gene lookup returns CDR1 SGHNT and CDR2 YENEEA. The CDR3 has 14 residues. The CDR3 bases are TGTGCCAGCAGCATGAGGCGGCACACAGATACGCAGTATTTT. This translates into CASSMRRHTDTQYF.

V is TRBV6-6 and J is TRBJ2-7, with 9 bases fitting TRBD1. The CDR3 has 13 amino acids. The V and J ends lost 5 bases and 3 bases, in that order; junction bases with no gene match: 2. Germline V gene data show CDR1 as MNHNY and CDR2 as SVGAGI (reference sequence). Here the CDR3 reads CASSRGQGYEQYF. The CDR3 DNA follows: TGTGCCAGCAGTAGGGGACAGGGCTACGAGCAGTACTTC.

The rearrangement joins TRBV7-2 to TRBJ1-2; maybe TRBD1 (6 bases). V was pared by 5 bases and J by 4 bases, with 17 bases between. This CDR3 has 15 amino acids. From germline, CDR1 is SGHTA and CDR2 FQGNSA. The CDR3 region has the DNA TGTGCCAGCAGCACCGCTACAGGGCCCATCTATGGCTACACCTTC. As protein: CASSTATGPIYGYTF.

The V and J genes are TRBV11-1 and TRBJ1-2; D uncertain. This CDR3 region has 14 residues. Germline V gives CDR1 SGHAT, CDR2 FQDESV (reference sequence). The V end was cut by 2 bases, the J end by 1 base, with 8 bases between. The CDR3 loop reads CASSLIGVNYGYTF. The CDR3 DNA is TGTGCCAGCAGCTTAATAGGAGTTAACTATGGCTACACCTTC. The variable domain in full, with the rest retrieved from reference TRBV11-1 and TRBJ1-2, is EAEVAQSPRYKITEKSQAVAFWCDPISGHATLYWYRQILGQGPELLVQFQDESVVDDSQLPKDRFSAERLKGVDSTLKIQPAELGDSAMYLCASSLIGVNYGYTFGSGTRLTVV.